Listed below are T cell receptor beta chains from one sample, sequenced in a study of blood T cell repertoires in COVID-19. Data came from immunoSEQ multiplex PCR; TCRdb stores just in-frame clones and leaves some out. The sample lists around 310,000 clones, around 87% occurring once. The specimen was peripheral blood. The receptor set was obtained from a woman in her forties or fifties with active or convalescent COVID-19. CDR3s include the opening cysteine and the closing phenylalanine or tryptophan. Each record gives: D gene, V gene, J gene, clone size, CDR3 DNA, CDR3 protein. A D gene is named only where the DNA matches it firmly. Only part of the rows carry a size: once, few, many, or a class if the clone is expanded.

D: .; V: TRBV12-3/TRBV12-4; J: TRBJ1-5; size: .; DNA: TGTGCCAGCAGTTACAGGGATCAGCCCCAGCATTTT; CDR3: CASSYRDQPQHF
D: TRBD1; V: TRBV19; J: TRBJ2-1; size: .; DNA: TGTGCCAGTAGTCCCCAGAGGACAGGGGGCTACAATGAGCAGTTCTTC; CDR3: CASSPQRTGGYNEQFF
D: .; V: TRBV7-2; J: TRBJ2-1; size: .; DNA: TGTGCCAGCAGCTTCTTAGGGGGAGTTTATTCTTATGAGCAGTTCTTC; CDR3: CASSFLGGVYSYEQFF
D: .; V: TRBV5-1; J: TRBJ1-2; size: .; DNA: TGCGCCAGCAGCTTGCGCTTCGGAGGGGAAGACTATGGCTACACCTTC; CDR3: CASSLRFGGEDYGYTF
D: TRBD2; V: TRBV5-4; J: TRBJ2-1; size: .; DNA: TGTGCCAGCAGCCCTCTAGCGGGAGGTCTCTACAATGAGCAGTTCTTC; CDR3: CASSPLAGGLYNEQFF
D: TRBD1; V: TRBV5-5; J: TRBJ2-1; size: .; DNA: TGTGCCAGCAGCGCTTACGGGACAGGGTCGACCTACAATGAGCAGTTCTTC; CDR3: CASSAYGTGSTYNEQFF
D: TRBD1; V: TRBV28; J: TRBJ1-5; size: .; DNA: TGTGCCAGCAGTTTTGGGGACAGGGAAAATCAGCCCCAGCATTTT; CDR3: CASSFGDRENQPQHF
D: .; V: TRBV5-1; J: TRBJ2-3; size: .; DNA: TGCGCCAGCAGCTTGGCTATCACAGATACGCAGTATTTT; CDR3: CASSLAITDTQYF
D: .; V: TRBV5-5; J: TRBJ2-5; size: once; DNA: TGTGCCAGCAGCCCCCGCAGCCAAGAGACCCAGTACTTC; CDR3: CASSPRSQETQYF
D: .; V: TRBV11-2; J: TRBJ2-7; size: .; DNA: TGTGCCAGCAGCTTAGGGGGCACCTACGAGCAGTACTTC; CDR3: CASSLGGTYEQYF
D: TRBD1; V: TRBV4-1; J: TRBJ2-7; size: .; DNA: TGCGCCAGCCGTGATGTAGGGGGCACGTACGAGCAGTACTTC; CDR3: CASRDVGGTYEQYF
D: .; V: TRBV7-3; J: TRBJ2-1; size: .; DNA: TGTGCCAGCAGCTTGAGCAGGGACAATGAGCAGTTCTTC; CDR3: CASSLSRDNEQFF
D: .; V: TRBV20-1; J: TRBJ2-7; size: .; DNA: TGCAGTGCTAGTGAAGGCAGGGGAAGCTCCTACGAGCAGTACTTC; CDR3: CSASEGRGSSYEQYF
D: TRBD1; V: TRBV7-8; J: TRBJ1-2; size: .; DNA: TGTGCCAGCAGCTACACTGACAGGGACTATGGCTACACCTTC; CDR3: CASSYTDRDYGYTF
D: .; V: TRBV12-5; J: TRBJ1-5; size: .; DNA: TGTGCTAGTGGTCCTCCCCCAGGGATTCAGCCCCAGCATTTT; CDR3: CASGPPPGIQPQHF